The next 12 T cell receptor beta chains were all read from a single sample in a study of memory CD4+ T cells and cytomegalovirus serostatus. The protocol was immunoSEQ multiplex PCR, while the TCRdb copy is restricted to in-frame clones and leaves out a portion. The sample has 50,000 or so clones, approximately 80% seen once. The sort gate was single viable CD3+CD4+CD8-CD45RO+ cells for memory CD4+ T cells. Specimen: memory CD4+ T cells from blood. The receptors come from an adult in good health and CMV-seronegative.

The chain carries TRBV5-6 and TRBJ2-3; the D gene is possibly TRBD1 (5 bases). The germline V and J ends were trimmed by 0 bases and 1 base, with 9 bases remaining between them. This CDR3 has 15 residues. CDR1 and CDR2 from the germline V gene are SGHDT and YYEEEE. CDR3 sequence (DNA): TGTGCCAGCAGCTTGGTGACAGTTGGCACAGATACGCAGTATTTT. Translation gives CASSLVTVGTDTQYF.

The table lists this clone with a count of one. The chain employs TRBV18 and TRBJ2-7; TRBD2 is a possible D gene (6 bases). The ends were cut back, 2 bases at V and 2 bases at J, with 10 bases in the middle. Germline V CDR1 and CDR2: KGHSH, LQKENI. The CDR3 contains 14 residues. The chain's CDR3 is CASSPGGTPYEQYF. CDR3 nucleotides: TGTGCCAGCTCACCAGGAGGGACCCCCTACGAGCAGTACTTC.

The chain has TRBV7-6 and TRBJ1-5, with 10 bases aligning to TRBD1. The CDR3 runs 14 residues. The V segment lost 5 bases and the J segment 5 bases; nucleotides outside the gene matches: 3. CDR1 is SGHVS, CDR2 FNYEAQ, per germline. CDR3 amino acids: CASSDGTGDQPQHF. The CDR3 bases are TGTGCCAGCAGCGATGGGACAGGGGATCAGCCCCAGCATTTT.

This chain uses TRBV23-1 with TRBJ1-1; D is uncertain. TRBV23-1 is given ORF status, its function remaining uncertain. The CDR3 consists of 10 residues. The V end lost 11 bases, the J end lost 2 bases, and 6 bases lay between the germline ends. The CDR3 sequence: CAHANTEAFF. The CDR3 DNA follows: TGCGCCCACGCAAACACTGAAGCTTTCTTT.

The V gene is TRBV5-1, the J gene TRBJ2-2; a possible D gene is TRBD1 (5 bases). CDR3 length equals 16 residues. V was cut by 0 bases and J by 6 bases, with 15 bases left in between. Germline lookup yields CDR1 SGHRS and CDR2 YFSETQ. CDR3 coding DNA: TGCGCCAGCAGCTTGGTACAGGCCAATGGGGCCGGGGAGCTGTTTTTT. It is translated as CASSLVQANGAGELFF.

The rearrangement uses TRBV7-2 and TRBJ1-2, with D possibly being TRBD1 (5 bases). V was clipped by 1 base and J by 10 bases, with 16 bases between them. Germline lookup yields CDR1 SGHTA and CDR2 FQGNSA. CDR3 length: 14 amino acids. The CDR3 DNA follows: TGTGCCAGCAGCTTAGAAGTTACGAGGGGTGCCTACACCTTC. Translating gives CASSLEVTRGAYTF.

Worth noting for this clone: Other DNA sequences from this sample encode an identical CDR3 as well. The V and J genes are TRBV7-9 and TRBJ1-2, with D hard to call. The CDR3 runs 14 residues. Trimming removed 1 base at V and 0 bases at J, with 6 bases between. CDR1 SEHNR and CDR2 FQNEAQ come from the germline V gene (reference sequence). The CDR3 reads CASSLVQANYGYTF. The DNA of the CDR3 is TGTGCCAGCAGCTTAGTGCAAGCTAACTATGGCTACACCTTC.

The V gene is TRBV7-9, the J gene TRBJ2-4, with unresolved D. V shed 5 bases and J shed 1 base, with 15 bases lying between them. Germline loops: CDR1 SEHNR, CDR2 FQNEAQ (reference sequence). The length of the CDR3 is 16 residues. In nucleotides, the CDR3 is TGTGCCAGCAGCCCGTGGGGTAACGCGGCCAAAAACATTCAGTACTTC. Translation gives CASSPWGNAAKNIQYF.

V gene TRBV7-2 combines with J gene TRBJ2-5; 14 bases are shared with TRBD2. The germline V gene encodes CDR1 SGHTA and CDR2 FQGNSA. The V and J ends lost 6 bases and 5 bases, in that order; junction bases with no gene match: 5. The CDR3 is 15 amino acids. CDR3 sequence reads: CASRTSGGALETQYF. DNA of the CDR3: TGTGCCAGCAGGACTAGCGGGGGGGCGTTGGAGACCCAGTACTTC.

This chain connects TRBV5-6 to TRBJ1-6; D is ambiguous. Germline lookup yields CDR1 SGHDT and CDR2 YYEEEE. The CDR3 is made up of 16 amino acids. Trimming shortened V by 4 bases and J by 0 bases, and 11 bases separated the two germline ends. DNA for the CDR3: TGTGCCAGCAGCGTGAAACCTTCCTCCTATAATTCACCCCTCCACTTT. Translation: CASSVKPSSYNSPLHF.

V is TRBV7-2 and J is TRBJ1-2, with a tentative D call TRBD1 (6 bases). V was shortened by 5 bases and J by 4 bases, with 11 bases between the two germline ends. From germline, CDR1 is SGHTA and CDR2 FQGNSA. The CDR3 runs to 13 residues. The DNA for the CDR3 is TGTGCCAGCAGCCGAGGGGGTAGCTATGGCTACACCTTC. This encodes CASSRGGSYGYTF.

The rearrangement links TRBV9 to TRBJ2-1; D is perhaps TRBD1 or TRBD2 (5 bases each). V dropped 1 base and J dropped 2 bases, with 13 bases sitting between them. There are 16 residues in the CDR3. Germline V gene lookup returns CDR1 SGDLS and CDR2 YYNGEE. CDR3 residues: CASSVQGSGAYNEQFF. The CDR3 nucleotides read TGTGCCAGCAGCGTACAGGGAAGCGGAGCCTACAATGAGCAGTTCTTC.